This TCR beta chain was profiled in a study of response to subunit inactivated influenza vaccine (dated by TCRdb to about 2018). Study-level background: The study used deep quantitative T cell receptor repertoire profiling to track responses to a trivalent subunit inactivated influenza vaccine.

A few counts support this clonotype. No cognate antigen has been identified for it. No quality values exist for individual bases; no much larger clone is one base distant. Libraries came from RT-PCR. These reads were obtained on an Illumina HiSeq 2500. Using fastp trimming at Q25 and MiXCR clonotype assembly, TCRdb reanalyzed the public sequencing data and kept in-frame beta chains. Every entry covers one CDR3 protein and lists the most common genes and DNA from its rows. The sample table records roughly 760,000 distinct CDR3 sequences; roughly 20% of these occur just once. 10% of the sample is in the top ten clones. Results the study describes overall, beyond this receptor: According to the authors, only a limited number of new T cells may be recruited by each seasonal influenza vaccination.

In the germline V gene, CDR1 corresponds to MNHEY and CDR2 to SVGAGI. The CDR3 sequence holds 17 residues, the cysteine and phenylalanine included. Of all the DNA, just the CDR3 is kept, 51 bases in frame from base 1. V is cut back by 0 bases and J by 4 bases, with 8 bases in the junction unmatched. This sample comprised PBMCs from blood, obtained 4 to 6 days after vaccination. This clonotype was obtained from a middle-aged man who received an inactivated influenza vaccine. Donor details come from another sample of the same person, matched by shared clones. The V gene is TRBV6-5 and the J gene is TRBJ2-5, and 10 junctional nucleotides match TRBD1. In nucleotides, the sequence is TGTGCCAGCAGTTACTCTTCGGGACAGGGGTTCAGAGAGACCCAGTACTTC. This is translated as CASSYSSGQGFRETQYF.